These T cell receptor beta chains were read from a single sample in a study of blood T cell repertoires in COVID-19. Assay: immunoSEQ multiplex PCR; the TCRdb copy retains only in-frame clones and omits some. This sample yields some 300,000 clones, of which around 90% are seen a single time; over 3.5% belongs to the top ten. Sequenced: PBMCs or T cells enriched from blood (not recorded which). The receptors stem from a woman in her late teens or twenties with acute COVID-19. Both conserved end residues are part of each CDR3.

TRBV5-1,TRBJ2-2,CASSLVSPNTGELFF
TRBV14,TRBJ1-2,CASSEQQAGAGGYTF
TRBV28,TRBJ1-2,CASSLTGQGYTF
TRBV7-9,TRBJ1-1,CASSLPGENTEAFF
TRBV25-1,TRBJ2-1,CASSDPRRLYNEQFF
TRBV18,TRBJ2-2,CASSPFANTGELFF
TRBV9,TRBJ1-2,CASSGGPGPNYGYTF
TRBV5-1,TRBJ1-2,CASSLGQENYGYTF
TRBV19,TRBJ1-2,CASSSGQGRDGYTF
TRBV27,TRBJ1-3,CASSQYSIPSGNTIYF
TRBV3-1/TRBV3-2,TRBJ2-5,CASSDWDRETQYF
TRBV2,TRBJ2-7,CASSEAGLGARSYEQYF
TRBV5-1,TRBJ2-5,CASSPGQGVQETQYF
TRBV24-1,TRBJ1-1,CATSDSSDRGSFF
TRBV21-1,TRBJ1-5,CATPRQGRLYSNQPQHF
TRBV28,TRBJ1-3,CASSLPTGRLGNTIYF
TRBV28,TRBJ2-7,CASSPSGGVEQYF
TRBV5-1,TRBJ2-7,CASSLVAGGSYEQYF
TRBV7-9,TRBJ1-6,CASTAVEGDNSPLHF
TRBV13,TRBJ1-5,CASSCGTQGRQPQHF
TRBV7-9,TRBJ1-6,CASTTVPLNRGLSYNSPLHF
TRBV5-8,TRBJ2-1,CASSSTSGRANEQFF
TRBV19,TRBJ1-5,CASTNIAGAEQPQHF
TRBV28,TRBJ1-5,CAIAQGARPQHF
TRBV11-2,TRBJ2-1,CASSPREVHNEQFF
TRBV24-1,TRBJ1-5,CATSDPQGFQPQHF